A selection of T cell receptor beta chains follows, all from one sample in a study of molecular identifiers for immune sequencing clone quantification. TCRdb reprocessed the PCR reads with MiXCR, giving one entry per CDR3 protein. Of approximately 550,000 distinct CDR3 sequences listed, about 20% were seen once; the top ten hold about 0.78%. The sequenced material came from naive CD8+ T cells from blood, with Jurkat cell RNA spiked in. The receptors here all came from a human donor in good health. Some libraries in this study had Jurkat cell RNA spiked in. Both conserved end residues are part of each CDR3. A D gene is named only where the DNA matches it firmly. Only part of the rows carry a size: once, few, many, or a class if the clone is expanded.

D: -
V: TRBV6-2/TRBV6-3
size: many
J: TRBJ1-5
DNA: TGTGCCAGCAGGCCAGGGGTCTACAATCAGCCCCAGCATTTT
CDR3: CASRPGVYNQPQHF

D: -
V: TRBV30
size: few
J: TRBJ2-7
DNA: TGTGCCTGGAGCCTAGCCGGGGGCGAGCAGTACTTC
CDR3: CAWSLAGGEQYF

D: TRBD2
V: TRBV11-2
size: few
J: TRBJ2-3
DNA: TGTGCCAGCAGCCCCCGTAGCGGGGGAAGCACAGATACGCAGTATTTT
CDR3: CASSPRSGGSTDTQYF

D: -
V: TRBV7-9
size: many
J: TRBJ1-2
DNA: TGTGCCAGCAGCTTAGAGGGGCACTATGGCTACACCTTC
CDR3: CASSLEGHYGYTF

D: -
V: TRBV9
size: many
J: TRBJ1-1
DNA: TGTGCCAGCAGCGTAGGAGCTGATCAGGGGACTGAAGCTTTCTTT
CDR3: CASSVGADQGTEAFF

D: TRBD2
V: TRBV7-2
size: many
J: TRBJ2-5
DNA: TGTGCCAGCAGCTACCTAGCGGGGTCCGGGGCCCAGTACTTC
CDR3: CASSYLAGSGAQYF

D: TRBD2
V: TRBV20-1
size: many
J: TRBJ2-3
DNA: TGCAGTGCTAGAGATTTGGCTAGCGGGACTAGCACAGATACGCAGTATTTT
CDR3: CSARDLASGTSTDTQYF

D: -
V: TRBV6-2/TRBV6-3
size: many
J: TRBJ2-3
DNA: TGTGCCAGCAGTCCCCCGAGCTTCACAGATACGCAGTATTTT
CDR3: CASSPPSFTDTQYF

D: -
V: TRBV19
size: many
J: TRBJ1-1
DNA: TGTGCCAGTAGTATAGTAGTGAACACTGAAGCTTTCTTT
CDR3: CASSIVVNTEAFF

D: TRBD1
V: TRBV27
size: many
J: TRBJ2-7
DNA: TGTGCCAGCAGTCCGGACAGGGCGAGGACCTACGAGCAGTACTTC
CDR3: CASSPDRARTYEQYF

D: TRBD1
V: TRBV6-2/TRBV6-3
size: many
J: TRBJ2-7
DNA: TGTGCCACGAATCTCCGGGACAGGACCTACGAGCAGTACTTC
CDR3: CATNLRDRTYEQYF

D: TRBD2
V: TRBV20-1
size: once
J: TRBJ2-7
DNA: TGCAGTGCTGGAGAACAATACCTAGCGGGAACCTACGAGCAGTACTTC
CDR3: CSAGEQYLAGTYEQYF

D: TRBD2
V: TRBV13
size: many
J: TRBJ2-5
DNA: TGTGCCAGCAGACAGGGACTAGGTCGGCAAGAGACCCAGTACTTC
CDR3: CASRQGLGRQETQYF

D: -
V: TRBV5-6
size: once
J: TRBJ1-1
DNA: TGTGCCAGCAGCCTGCAGGGGTTTACTGAAACTTTCTTT
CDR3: CASSLQGFTETFF

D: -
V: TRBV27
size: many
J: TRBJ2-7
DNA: TGTGCCAGCAGCTATAGGGACGGATCATACTACGAGCAGTACTTC
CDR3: CASSYRDGSYYEQYF

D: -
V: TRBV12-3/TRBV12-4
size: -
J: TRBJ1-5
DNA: TGTGCCAGCACTGAGACTGGGGCTCAGCCCCAGCATTTT
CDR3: CASTETGAQPQHF

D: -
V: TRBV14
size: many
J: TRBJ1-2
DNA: TGTGCCAGCAGCCAAATCGCACAGGGCGCTGACGGCTACACCTTC
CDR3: CASSQIAQGADGYTF

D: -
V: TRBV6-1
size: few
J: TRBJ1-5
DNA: TGTGCCAGCAGTGAAGGGAAGGCAGGAGCTAATCAGCCCCAGCATTTT
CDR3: CASSEGKAGANQPQHF

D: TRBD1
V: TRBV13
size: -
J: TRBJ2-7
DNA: TGTGCCAGCAGCCCGAAGGACAGGCGGAGCTACGAGCAGTACTTC
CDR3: CASSPKDRRSYEQYF

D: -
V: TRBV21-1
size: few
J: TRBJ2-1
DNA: TGTGCCAGCAGCGAGACAGGGGACTCCTACAATGAGCAGTTCTTC
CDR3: CASSETGDSYNEQFF

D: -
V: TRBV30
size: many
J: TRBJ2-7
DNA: TGTGCCTGGAGCTCTAGCGCTGTGTACGAGCAGTACTTC
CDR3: CAWSSSAVYEQYF

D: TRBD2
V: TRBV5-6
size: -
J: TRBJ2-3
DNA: TGTGCCAGCAGCCTGCCGACTAGCGGGGGGTTCTCAGATACGCAGTATTTT
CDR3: CASSLPTSGGFSDTQYF

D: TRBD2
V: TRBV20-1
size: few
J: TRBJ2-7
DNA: TGCAGTGCTAGTCCCGGGACTAGCGGACAATACGAGCAGTACTTC
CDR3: CSASPGTSGQYEQYF

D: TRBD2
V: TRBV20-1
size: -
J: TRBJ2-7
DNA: TGCAGTGCTAGAGGGGGACTAGCGGCCTACGAGCAGTACTTC
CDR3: CSARGGLAAYEQYF

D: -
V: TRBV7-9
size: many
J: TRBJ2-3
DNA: TGTGCCAGCAGCTTAAACTGGAGAACAGATACGCAGTATTTT
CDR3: CASSLNWRTDTQYF

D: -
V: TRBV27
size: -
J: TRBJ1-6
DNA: TGTGCCAGCAGTTTGGCAGGCCGGAATTCACCCCTCCACTTT
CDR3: CASSLAGRNSPLHF

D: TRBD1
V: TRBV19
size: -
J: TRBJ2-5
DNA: TGTGCCAGTAGCTCCGACGCCGTCGGGACAGGGTACCAAGAGACCCAGTACTTC
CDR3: CASSSDAVGTGYQETQYF

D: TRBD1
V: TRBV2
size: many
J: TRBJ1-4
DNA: TGTGCCAGCAGTGACGTAAAGGGACAGGGTTGGACTAATGAAAAACTGTTTTTT
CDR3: CASSDVKGQGWTNEKLFF

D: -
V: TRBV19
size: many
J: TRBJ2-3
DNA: TGTGCCAGTATGGACTCGATCCTCACAGATACGCAGTATTTT
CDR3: CASMDSILTDTQYF

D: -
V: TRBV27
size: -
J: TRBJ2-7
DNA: TGTGCCAGCAGTTCGCGATGGCTTGGACAGGTCACGGGAGCCTACGAGCAGTACTTC
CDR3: CASSSRWLGQVTGAYEQYF

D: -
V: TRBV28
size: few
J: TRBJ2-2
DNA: TGTGCCAGCAGTTTTTATGTGACAGCGAACACCGGGGAGCTGTTTTTT
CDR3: CASSFYVTANTGELFF

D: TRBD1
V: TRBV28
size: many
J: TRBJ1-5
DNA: TGTGCCAGCAGTTCCGGACAGGGAGATCAGCCCCAGCATTTT
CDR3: CASSSGQGDQPQHF

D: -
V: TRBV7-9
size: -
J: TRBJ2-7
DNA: TGTGCCAGCTCCAACGACAATGCCTACGAGCAGTACTTC
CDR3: CASSNDNAYEQYF

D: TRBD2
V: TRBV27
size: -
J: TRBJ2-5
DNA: TGTGCCAGCAGGGGCGGGACTAGCGGCCACCAAGAGACCCAGTACTTC
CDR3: CASRGGTSGHQETQYF

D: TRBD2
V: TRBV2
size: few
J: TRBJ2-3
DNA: TGTGCCAGCAGTGGAAGCGTGGCTAGCGGGAGGGCCCGCACAGATACGCAGTATTTT
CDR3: CASSGSVASGRARTDTQYF

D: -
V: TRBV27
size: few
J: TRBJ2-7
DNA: TGTGCCAGCAGTTTTAGCAGCGGCGCGACCTACGAGCAGTACTTC
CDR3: CASSFSSGATYEQYF

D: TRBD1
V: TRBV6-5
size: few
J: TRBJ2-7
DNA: TGTGCCAGTAGGGACAGGGGGCTAGACGAGCAGTACTTC
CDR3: CASRDRGLDEQYF

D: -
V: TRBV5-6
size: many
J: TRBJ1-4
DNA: TGTGCCAGCAGCTACCCGGAAACTAATGAAAAACTGTTTTTT
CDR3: CASSYPETNEKLFF

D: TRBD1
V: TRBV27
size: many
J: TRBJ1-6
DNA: TGTGCCAGCAGTTTCGGACAGGGTACTTCACCCCTCCACTTT
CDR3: CASSFGQGTSPLHF

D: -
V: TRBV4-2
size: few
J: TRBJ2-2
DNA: TGTGCCAGCAGCCAAGACAATGACGCCCGTTCCGCCGGGGAGCTGTTTTTT
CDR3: CASSQDNDARSAGELFF

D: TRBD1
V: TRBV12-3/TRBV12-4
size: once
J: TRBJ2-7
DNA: TGTGCCAGCAGTTTAGATTACAGGGGGCCGAGCTCCCACGAGCAGTACTTC
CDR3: CASSLDYRGPSSHEQYF

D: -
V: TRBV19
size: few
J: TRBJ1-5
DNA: TGTGCCAGTAGTATGGCGGAATCCGGCAATCAGCCCCAGCATTTT
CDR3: CASSMAESGNQPQHF

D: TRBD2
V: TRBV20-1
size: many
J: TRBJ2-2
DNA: TGCAGTGCTAGAGATCATGGGCGGGAGACGGGCACCGGGGAGCTGTTTTTT
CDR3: CSARDHGRETGTGELFF

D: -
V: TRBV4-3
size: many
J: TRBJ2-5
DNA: TGCGCCAGCAGCCAAGAAGGGGTTGGGGAGACCCAGTACTTC
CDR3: CASSQEGVGETQYF

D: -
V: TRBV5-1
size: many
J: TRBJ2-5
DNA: TGCGCCAGCAGCTTGTCCTTTGGCTTTCAGGGGGAGACCCAGTACTTC
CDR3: CASSLSFGFQGETQYF

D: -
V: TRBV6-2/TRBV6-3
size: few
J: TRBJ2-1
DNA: TGTGCCAGCACCCCAGGCGGGACTCTATACAATGAGCAGTTCTTC
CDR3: CASTPGGTLYNEQFF

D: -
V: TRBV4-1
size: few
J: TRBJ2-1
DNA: TGCGCCAGCAGCCAAGAAGGGGCTAGCGTCTACAATGAGCAGTTCTTC
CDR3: CASSQEGASVYNEQFF

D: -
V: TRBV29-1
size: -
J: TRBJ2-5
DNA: TGCAGCGTTGAGGGGCTGATACAAGAGACCCAGTACTTC
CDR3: CSVEGLIQETQYF

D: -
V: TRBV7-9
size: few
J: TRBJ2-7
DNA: TGTGCCAGCAGCTCCAAAGACAGTTACGAGCAGTACTTC
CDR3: CASSSKDSYEQYF

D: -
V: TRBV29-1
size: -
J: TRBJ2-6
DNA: TGCAGCGTTGTGGGGGACACTGGGGCCAACGTCCTGACTTTC
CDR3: CSVVGDTGANVLTF

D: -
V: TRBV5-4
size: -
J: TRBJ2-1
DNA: TGTGCCAGCAGCTTGGCTTCTAGCAAAGATGAGCAGTTCTTC
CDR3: CASSLASSKDEQFF

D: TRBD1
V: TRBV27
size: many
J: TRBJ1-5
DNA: TGTGCCAGCAGTCCACAGGGGTGGAATCAGCCCCAGCATTTT
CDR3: CASSPQGWNQPQHF

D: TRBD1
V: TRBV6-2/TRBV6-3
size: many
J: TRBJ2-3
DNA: TGTGCCAGCAGCAGCATTCTCGAGGACAGGTTTGAAGATACGCAGTATTTT
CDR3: CASSSILEDRFEDTQYF

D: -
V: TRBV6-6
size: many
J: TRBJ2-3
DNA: TGTGCCAGCAGTTACGGGGCAGCCGGCGACCCGCAGTATTTT
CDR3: CASSYGAAGDPQYF

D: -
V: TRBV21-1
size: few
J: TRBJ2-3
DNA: TGTGCCAGCAGCGACAGCTACACAGATACGCAGTATTTT
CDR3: CASSDSYTDTQYF